This record covers a single T cell receptor (beta chain). Its specificity is not known. These data belong to a study of OX40 agonist ivuxolimab in advanced cancers. The CDR3 has 14 amino acids. V lost 6 bases, J lost 4 bases, and 15 bases lay in between. Germline V gene lookup returns CDR1 MNHNY and CDR2 SVGAGI (reference sequence). Study results and caveats: Those patients achieving a partial response at 0.1-3.0 mg/kg showed among the lowest clonal expansion.

Sequencing was performed with immunoSEQ multiplex PCR; in TCRdb, only in-frame clones are kept and a portion is missing. The data show about 96,000 clones, with less than 95% seen just once and under 2% held by the top ten. The material was CD4+ or CD8+ T cells sorted from blood, obtained in a trial of the OX40 agonist ivuxolimab. This TCR was recovered from an adult with an advanced solid tumor such as melanoma, head and neck, liver or kidney cancer. This chain uses TRBV6-6 with TRBJ2-5, with D perhaps assigned TRBD1 or TRBD2 (5 bases each). The CDR3 region is CASSPPRGTETQYF. CDR3 in DNA: TGTGCCAGCAGCCCGCCGAGGGGCACAGAGACCCAGTACTTC.